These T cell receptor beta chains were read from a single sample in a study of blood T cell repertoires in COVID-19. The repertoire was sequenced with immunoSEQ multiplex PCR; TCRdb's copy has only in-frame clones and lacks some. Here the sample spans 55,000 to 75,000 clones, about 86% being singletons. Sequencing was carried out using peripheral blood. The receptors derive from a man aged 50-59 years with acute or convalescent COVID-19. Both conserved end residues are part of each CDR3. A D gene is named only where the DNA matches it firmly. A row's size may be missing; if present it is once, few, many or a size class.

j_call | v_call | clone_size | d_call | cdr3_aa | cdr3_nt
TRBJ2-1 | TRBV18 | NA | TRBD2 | CASSLRSGVLNEQFF | TGTGCCAGCTCACTCCGTAGCGGGGTCTTAAATGAGCAGTTCTTC
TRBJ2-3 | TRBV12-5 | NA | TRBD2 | CASGLRRGPPMSGGRGTDTQYF | TGTGCTAGTGGTTTGAGACGGGGTCCGCCTATGAGCGGGGGGCGGGGCACAGATACGCAGTATTTT
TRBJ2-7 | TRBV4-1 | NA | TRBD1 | CASSQLTGETYEQYF | TGCGCCAGCAGCCAACTGACAGGGGAAACCTACGAGCAGTACTTC
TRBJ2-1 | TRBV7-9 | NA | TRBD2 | CASSLRTSGLYNEQFF | TGTGCCAGCAGCTTGCGGACTAGCGGGCTTTACAATGAGCAGTTCTTC
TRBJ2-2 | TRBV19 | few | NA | CASSIRRDTGELFF | TGTGCCAGTAGTATTCGGCGGGACACCGGGGAGCTGTTTTTT
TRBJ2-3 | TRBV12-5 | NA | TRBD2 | CASGLVRTGRLAGGLLTDTQYF | TGTGCTAGTGGTTTGGTAAGGACAGGAAGACTAGCGGGGGGACTACTAACAGATACGCAGTATTTT
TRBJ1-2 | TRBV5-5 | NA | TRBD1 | CASSFRQGADNYGYTF | TGTGCCAGCAGCTTCCGACAGGGGGCCGATAACTATGGCTACACCTTC
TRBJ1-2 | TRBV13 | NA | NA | CASSPGDYGYTF | TGTGCCAGCAGCCCGGGTGACTATGGCTACACCTTC
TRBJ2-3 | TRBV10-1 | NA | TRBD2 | CASTSGTPTDTQYF | TGCGCCAGCACAAGCGGGACCCCGACGGATACGCAGTATTTT
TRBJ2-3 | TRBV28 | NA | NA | CASRTGGGTDTQYF | TGTGCCAGCAGAACAGGGGGGGGCACAGATACGCAGTATTTT
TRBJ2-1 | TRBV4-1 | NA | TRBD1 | CASSQGSRGMFGEQFF | TGCGCCAGCAGCCAAGGTTCCAGGGGGATGTTCGGTGAGCAGTTCTTC
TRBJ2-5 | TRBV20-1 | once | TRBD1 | CSASGTDGETQYF | TGCAGTGCTAGTGGGACAGACGGGGAGACCCAGTACTTC
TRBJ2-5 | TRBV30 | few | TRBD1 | CAWSVRRTGGETQYF | TGTGCCTGGAGTGTACGGAGGACAGGGGGAGAGACCCAGTACTTC
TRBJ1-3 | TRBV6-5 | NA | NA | CAIARGSSGNTIYF | TGTGCCATCGCACGGGGGAGCTCTGGAAACACCATATATTTT
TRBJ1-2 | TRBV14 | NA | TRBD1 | CASSPGQGNYGYTF | TGTGCCAGCAGCCCCGGACAGGGGAACTATGGCTACACCTTC
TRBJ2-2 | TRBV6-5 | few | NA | CASTAGEPDTGELFF | TGTGCCAGCACTGCAGGGGAACCCGACACCGGGGAGCTGTTTTTT
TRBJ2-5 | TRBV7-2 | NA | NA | CASSLSAYGTQYF | TGTGCCAGCAGCTTATCTGCCTATGGGACCCAGTACTTC
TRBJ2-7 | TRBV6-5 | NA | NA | CATRRLVYEQYF | TGTGCCACCAGAAGACTAGTATACGAGCAGTACTTC
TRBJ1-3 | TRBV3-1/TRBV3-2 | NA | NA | CASSDSLIIPGNTIYF | TGTGCCAGCAGCGACAGCCTTATAATCCCTGGAAACACCATATATTTT
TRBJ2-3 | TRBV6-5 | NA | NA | CASTGVSSDTQYF | TGTGCCAGCACAGGGGTCAGTTCAGATACGCAGTATTTT
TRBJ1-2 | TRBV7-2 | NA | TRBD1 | CASSPTTGANYGYTF | TGTGCCAGCAGCCCCACAACAGGGGCTAACTATGGCTACACCTTC
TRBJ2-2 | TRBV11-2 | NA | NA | CASSLMEPGTGELFF | TGTGCCAGCAGCTTAATGGAACCGGGCACCGGGGAGCTGTTTTTT
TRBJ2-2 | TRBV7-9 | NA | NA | CASSLVGRITGELFF | TGTGCCAGCAGCTTAGTGGGCAGAATCACCGGGGAGCTGTTTTTT
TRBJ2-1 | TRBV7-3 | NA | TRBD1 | CASSPRQGPYNEQFF | TGTGCCAGCAGCCCCCGACAGGGACCCTACAATGAGCAGTTCTTC
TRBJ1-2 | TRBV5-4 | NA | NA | CASSQLGAGNGYTF | TGTGCCAGCAGCCAGTTAGGCGCGGGGAACGGCTACACCTTC
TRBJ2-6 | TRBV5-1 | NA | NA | CASSFPSSSGANVLTF | TGCGCCAGCAGCTTCCCCTCCAGCTCTGGGGCCAACGTCCTGACTTTC
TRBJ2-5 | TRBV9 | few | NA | CASSGSGQETQYF | TGTGCCAGCAGTGGAAGCGGACAAGAGACCCAGTACTTC
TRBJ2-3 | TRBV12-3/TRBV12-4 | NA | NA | CASSRDFTDTQYF | TGTGCCAGCAGCCGGGACTTCACAGATACGCAGTATTTT
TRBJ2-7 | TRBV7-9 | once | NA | CASSLGRGEQYF | TGTGCCAGCAGCTTAGGAAGGGGCGAGCAGTACTTC
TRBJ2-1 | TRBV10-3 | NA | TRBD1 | CAIAPQGANYNEQFF | TGTGCCATCGCCCCCCAGGGGGCTAACTACAATGAGCAGTTCTTC
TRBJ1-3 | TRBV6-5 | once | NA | CASSRDNAGNTIYF | TGTGCCAGCAGCCGGGACAATGCAGGAAACACCATATATTTT
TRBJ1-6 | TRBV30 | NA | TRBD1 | CAWRTGGSYNSPLHF | TGTGCCTGGAGAACAGGGGGCTCCTATAATTCACCCCTCCACTTT
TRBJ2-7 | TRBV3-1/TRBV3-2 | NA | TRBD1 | CASSQDPDRGREQYF | TGTGCCAGCAGCCAAGATCCGGACAGGGGTAGGGAGCAGTACTTC
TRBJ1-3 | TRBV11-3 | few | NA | CASSSDFSGNTIYF | TGTGCCAGCAGCTCGGACTTCTCTGGAAACACCATATATTTT